These T cell receptor beta chains were read from a single sample in a study of response to subunit inactivated influenza vaccine. TCRdb re-derived calls from the RT-PCR reads in MiXCR, one entry per CDR3 protein. Here the sample spans about 520,000 distinct CDR3 sequences, 25% being singletons. The sample in question was CD4+ T cells sorted from PBMCs, obtained about 5 days after vaccination. The origin of the receptors is a middle-aged man who received an inactivated influenza vaccine. Both conserved end residues are part of each CDR3. The D gene is left open where the match is weak. A clone size is listed for some rows: how often the clone was seen (once, few, many), or a class if it is expanded.

cdr3_aa | cdr3_nt | j_call | d_call | v_call | clone_size
CSARRWGEDDTGELFF | TGCAGTGCTCGCCGGTGGGGGGAGGACGACACCGGGGAGCTGTTTTTT | TRBJ2-2 | - | TRBV20-1 | once
CSTWTVNTGELFF | TGCAGCACCTGGACAGTGAACACCGGGGAGCTGTTTTTT | TRBJ2-2 | - | TRBV29-1 | many
CASSPGTYQETQYF | TGTGCCAGCAGCCCCGGGACCTACCAAGAGACCCAGTACTTC | TRBJ2-5 | - | TRBV7-8 | -
CASSSPNRGRGEQYF | TGCGCCAGCAGCTCGCCCAACAGGGGGCGAGGCGAGCAGTACTTC | TRBJ2-7 | TRBD1 | TRBV5-1 | -
CASCLGLAGFMQYF | TGTGCCAGCTGCTTAGGCCTAGCGGGATTTATGCAGTATTTT | TRBJ2-3 | TRBD2 | TRBV7-3 | -
CASSPEAGGSTDTQYF | TGTGCCAGCAGCCCAGAAGCGGGAGGGAGCACAGATACGCAGTATTTT | TRBJ2-3 | TRBD2 | TRBV6-4 | -
CSAKGLGNYNEQFF | TGCAGTGCCAAGGGACTAGGGAACTACAATGAGCAGTTCTTC | TRBJ2-1 | TRBD2 | TRBV20-1 | -
CAISEGTGGYEKLFF | TGTGCCATCAGTGAAGGGACAGGGGGCTATGAAAAACTGTTTTTT | TRBJ1-4 | TRBD1 | TRBV10-3 | -
CASSHTSGRLYNEQFF | TGTGCCAGCAGCCACACTAGCGGGAGGTTGTACAATGAGCAGTTCTTC | TRBJ2-1 | TRBD2 | TRBV4-2 | -
CSASSQGMTYEQYF | TGCAGTGCTAGTAGCCAGGGGATGACCTACGAGCAGTACTTC | TRBJ2-7 | - | TRBV20-1 | -
CASAPTVGDSNQPQHF | TGTGCCAGCGCCCCGACAGTCGGGGATAGCAATCAGCCCCAGCATTTT | TRBJ1-5 | - | TRBV4-2 | -
CASSETGQGFYEQYF | TGTGCCAGCAGTGAGACGGGACAGGGCTTCTACGAGCAGTACTTC | TRBJ2-7 | TRBD1 | TRBV6-1 | few
CASSSLQGASGELFF | TGCGCCAGCAGCTCCCTACAGGGGGCGTCCGGGGAGCTGTTTTTT | TRBJ2-2 | TRBD1 | TRBV5-1 | -
CSASAGSYEQYF | TGCAGTGCTAGTGCGGGGTCCTACGAGCAGTACTTC | TRBJ2-7 | - | TRBV20-1 | once
CASSLGWLTGGGQDEQYF | TGTGCCAGCAGCTTAGGTTGGCTGACAGGGGGCGGTCAGGACGAGCAGTACTTC | TRBJ2-7 | TRBD1 | TRBV13 | -
CASSLVLAGKYNEQFF | TGTGCCAGCAGCTTGGTGCTAGCGGGGAAATACAATGAGCAGTTCTTC | TRBJ2-1 | TRBD2 | TRBV5-6 | -
CASSPRTRQETQYF | TGTGCCAGCTCACCCCGGACACGCCAAGAGACCCAGTACTTC | TRBJ2-5 | - | TRBV18 | -